Listed below are T cell receptor beta chains from one sample, sequenced in a study of T cells in Graves' hyperthyroidism and ophthalmopathy. TCRdb re-analysed the multiplex PCR reads in MiXCR, keeping a single row per CDR3 protein. The sample shows nearly 750,000 distinct CDR3 sequences, 30% to 40% of them seen only once. The source material was blood. Receptors originate from a woman in her thirties or forties with Graves' hyperthyroidism. Both conserved end residues are part of each CDR3. The D gene is left open where the match is weak. Size is omitted from some rows. Given values are once, few, many or a class for expanded clones.

D gene: TRBD1
V gene: TRBV20-1
J gene: TRBJ2-7
clone size: -
CDR3 protein: CSARARTGGRQYF
CDR3 DNA: TGCAGTGCTAGAGCACGGACAGGGGGCCGGCAGTACTTC

D gene: -
V gene: TRBV29-1
J gene: TRBJ2-5
clone size: -
CDR3 protein: CSVEVRGMGETQYF
CDR3 DNA: TGCAGCGTTGAAGTCAGGGGAATGGGAGAGACCCAGTACTTC

D gene: -
V gene: TRBV6-2/TRBV6-3
J gene: TRBJ1-5
clone size: -
CDR3 protein: CASGPESSALNQPQHF
CDR3 DNA: TGTGCCAGCGGACCCGAGAGTTCTGCCCTCAATCAGCCCCAGCATTTT

D gene: -
V gene: TRBV9
J gene: TRBJ1-6
clone size: many
CDR3 protein: CASSVGADSPLHF
CDR3 DNA: TGTGCCAGCAGCGTTGGAGCGGATTCACCCCTCCACTTT

D gene: TRBD2
V gene: TRBV9
J gene: TRBJ2-5
clone size: many
CDR3 protein: CASSSDPRGETQYF
CDR3 DNA: TGTGCCAGCAGCTCCGACCCGCGGGGGGAGACCCAGTACTTC

D gene: -
V gene: TRBV7-9
J gene: TRBJ2-6
clone size: many
CDR3 protein: CASSQGDLPSGANVLTF
CDR3 DNA: TGTGCCAGCAGCCAAGGGGACCTGCCCTCTGGGGCCAACGTCCTGACTTTC

D gene: -
V gene: TRBV4-3
J gene: TRBJ1-5
clone size: -
CDR3 protein: CASSQDRGGCGNQPQHF
CDR3 DNA: TGCGCCAGCAGCCAAGATCGAGGGGGGTGTGGCAATCAGCCCCAGCATTTT

D gene: TRBD1
V gene: TRBV12-3/TRBV12-4
J gene: TRBJ1-2
clone size: -
CDR3 protein: CASSEIQGANYGYTF
CDR3 DNA: TGTGCCAGCAGCGAAATACAGGGGGCTAACTATGGCTACACCTTC

D gene: TRBD1
V gene: TRBV4-3
J gene: TRBJ2-5
clone size: -
CDR3 protein: CASSQDSLTGDTETQYF
CDR3 DNA: TGCGCCAGCAGCCAAGATTCGCTGACAGGGGATACGGAGACCCAGTACTTC

D gene: -
V gene: TRBV19
J gene: TRBJ1-5
clone size: -
CDR3 protein: CASGRGSQPQHF
CDR3 DNA: TGTGCCAGTGGTCGGGGTTCTCAGCCCCAGCATTTT

D gene: -
V gene: TRBV7-3
J gene: TRBJ2-7
clone size: -
CDR3 protein: CASSLTLGGTYEQCF
CDR3 DNA: TGTGCCAGCAGCTTAACACTGGGTGGAACCTACGAGCAGTGCTTC

D gene: TRBD1
V gene: TRBV7-9
J gene: TRBJ1-2
clone size: few
CDR3 protein: CASSLRPRRPQGGYGYTF
CDR3 DNA: TGTGCCAGCAGCTTGCGCCCCAGGAGGCCTCAGGGGGGCTATGGCTACACCTTC

D gene: TRBD2
V gene: TRBV9
J gene: TRBJ2-7
clone size: -
CDR3 protein: CASQSGLAGGLGSYEQYF
CDR3 DNA: TGTGCCAGCCAATCGGGACTAGCGGGAGGTCTGGGATCCTACGAGCAGTACTTC

D gene: TRBD1
V gene: TRBV19
J gene: TRBJ1-2
clone size: -
CDR3 protein: CASRTGDGYTF
CDR3 DNA: TGTGCCAGTAGGACAGGGGATGGCTACACCTTC

D gene: -
V gene: TRBV6-6
J gene: TRBJ1-2
clone size: many
CDR3 protein: CASSKADGYTF
CDR3 DNA: TGTGCCAGTAGTAAGGCAGACGGCTACACCTTC

D gene: -
V gene: TRBV6-1
J gene: TRBJ2-7
clone size: -
CDR3 protein: CASSGALEQYF
CDR3 DNA: TGTGCCAGCAGTGGGGCCCTGGAGCAGTACTTC

D gene: -
V gene: TRBV6-5
J gene: TRBJ1-2
clone size: -
CDR3 protein: CASSPGTARSGYTF
CDR3 DNA: TGTGCCAGCAGTCCCGGGACGGCCCGCTCTGGCTACACCTTC

D gene: -
V gene: TRBV7-2
J gene: TRBJ1-1
clone size: few
CDR3 protein: CASSQFLAEEAFF
CDR3 DNA: TGTGCCAGCAGCCAGTTCTTGGCGGAAGAAGCTTTCTTT

D gene: -
V gene: TRBV6-6
J gene: TRBJ1-3
clone size: many
CDR3 protein: CASSYGGAGNTIYF
CDR3 DNA: TGTGCCAGCAGTTACGGTGGGGCTGGAAACACCATATATTTT

D gene: TRBD1
V gene: TRBV12-5
J gene: TRBJ1-4
clone size: -
CDR3 protein: CASDRGDEKLFF
CDR3 DNA: TGTGCTAGTGACAGGGGGGATGAAAAACTGTTTTTT

D gene: TRBD1
V gene: TRBV6-6
J gene: TRBJ1-2
clone size: -
CDR3 protein: CASILVRQGASGYTF
CDR3 DNA: TGTGCCAGCATCCTGGTCAGACAGGGGGCAAGTGGCTACACCTTC

D gene: -
V gene: TRBV2
J gene: TRBJ1-4
clone size: -
CDR3 protein: CASNTTLAPNEKLFF
CDR3 DNA: TGTGCCAGCAATACTACACTTGCTCCTAATGAAAAACTGTTTTTT

D gene: TRBD1
V gene: TRBV15
J gene: TRBJ1-2
clone size: -
CDR3 protein: CATSRARTGGNYGYTF
CDR3 DNA: TGTGCCACCAGCAGAGCCAGGACAGGGGGCAACTATGGCTACACCTTC

D gene: -
V gene: TRBV6-5
J gene: TRBJ2-7
clone size: few
CDR3 protein: CASSSVERSVEQYF
CDR3 DNA: TGTGCCAGCAGTTCCGTGGAGCGTTCCGTCGAGCAGTACTTC

D gene: -
V gene: TRBV10-3
J gene: TRBJ1-5
clone size: few
CDR3 protein: CAISGSKGESQPQHF
CDR3 DNA: TGTGCCATCAGTGGGTCGAAAGGTGAGAGTCAGCCCCAGCATTTT

D gene: -
V gene: TRBV12-3/TRBV12-4
J gene: TRBJ1-5
clone size: few
CDR3 protein: CASNQQGESNQPQHF
CDR3 DNA: TGTGCCAGCAATCAACAGGGTGAAAGCAATCAGCCCCAGCATTTT

D gene: TRBD1
V gene: TRBV25-1
J gene: TRBJ1-5
clone size: -
CDR3 protein: CASSTDRGVYGNQPQHF
CDR3 DNA: TGTGCCAGCAGTACCGACAGGGGGGTATATGGCAATCAGCCCCAGCATTTT

D gene: TRBD1
V gene: TRBV11-2
J gene: TRBJ2-3
clone size: few
CDR3 protein: CATRGLGTDTQYF
CDR3 DNA: TGTGCCACAAGGGGGCTGGGCACAGATACGCAGTATTTT

D gene: TRBD2
V gene: TRBV29-1
J gene: TRBJ2-7
clone size: many
CDR3 protein: CSVEGLAGLGDYEQYF
CDR3 DNA: TGCAGCGTTGAAGGGCTAGCGGGATTGGGGGACTACGAGCAGTACTTC

D gene: TRBD1
V gene: TRBV2
J gene: TRBJ1-2
clone size: -
CDR3 protein: CASSDIPGQANYGYTF
CDR3 DNA: TGTGCCAGCAGCGATATTCCGGGACAGGCTAACTATGGCTACACCTTC

D gene: -
V gene: TRBV5-6
J gene: TRBJ2-5
clone size: -
CDR3 protein: CASRPGETQYF
CDR3 DNA: TGTGCCAGCAGGCCGGGTGAGACCCAGTACTTC

D gene: TRBD1
V gene: TRBV14
J gene: TRBJ1-2
clone size: -
CDR3 protein: CASSRTGQGVGYTF
CDR3 DNA: TGTGCCAGCAGCCGCACCGGACAGGGGGTCGGCTACACCTTC

D gene: -
V gene: TRBV7-2
J gene: TRBJ1-5
clone size: many
CDR3 protein: CASSLRGHGRSQPQHF
CDR3 DNA: TGTGCCAGCAGCTTAAGAGGGCATGGGAGGTCCCAGCCCCAGCATTTT

D gene: TRBD1
V gene: TRBV7-2
J gene: TRBJ1-4
clone size: -
CDR3 protein: CASSQFTGTGDEKLFF
CDR3 DNA: TGCGCCAGCAGCCAATTCACCGGGACAGGGGATGAAAAACTGTTTTTT

D gene: -
V gene: TRBV9
J gene: TRBJ1-2
clone size: few
CDR3 protein: CASSVETKGYTF
CDR3 DNA: TGTGCCAGCAGCGTTGAGACCAAAGGCTACACCTTC

D gene: TRBD1
V gene: TRBV19
J gene: TRBJ1-4
clone size: few
CDR3 protein: CATAGGATNEKLFF
CDR3 DNA: TGTGCCACGGCAGGGGGCGCAACTAATGAAAAACTGTTTTTT

D gene: -
V gene: TRBV4-1
J gene: TRBJ1-3
clone size: few
CDR3 protein: CASSQEPGTGNTIYF
CDR3 DNA: TGCGCCAGCAGCCAAGAACCGGGTACGGGAAACACCATATATTTT

D gene: TRBD1
V gene: TRBV6-2/TRBV6-3
J gene: TRBJ2-7
clone size: -
CDR3 protein: CASSLGQADIYEQYF
CDR3 DNA: TGTGCCAGCAGTTTGGGACAGGCGGACATCTACGAGCAGTACTTC

D gene: -
V gene: TRBV7-2
J gene: TRBJ2-7
clone size: -
CDR3 protein: CASSLTLAPHEQYF
CDR3 DNA: TGTGCCAGCAGTCTAACACTAGCCCCCCACGAGCAGTACTTC

D gene: -
V gene: TRBV2
J gene: TRBJ2-7
clone size: few
CDR3 protein: CASSDSAGLNYEQYF
CDR3 DNA: TGTGCCAGCAGTGATTCTGCGGGGTTAAACTACGAGCAGTACTTC

D gene: -
V gene: TRBV12-3/TRBV12-4
J gene: TRBJ2-6
clone size: -
CDR3 protein: CASGHTESRANVLTF
CDR3 DNA: TGTGCCAGCGGCCACACCGAATCGAGGGCCAACGTCCTGACTTTC

D gene: TRBD1
V gene: TRBV6-6
J gene: TRBJ1-2
clone size: -
CDR3 protein: CASTYRQGGDYGYTF
CDR3 DNA: TGTGCCAGCACCTACCGGCAGGGGGGGGACTATGGCTACACCTTC

D gene: -
V gene: TRBV6-1
J gene: TRBJ1-6
clone size: -
CDR3 protein: CASRSPPPNNSPLHF
CDR3 DNA: TGTGCCAGCAGGTCCCCCCCACCTAATAATTCACCCCTCCACTTT

D gene: -
V gene: TRBV5-1
J gene: TRBJ1-2
clone size: few
CDR3 protein: CASSSGRSTANYGYTF
CDR3 DNA: TGCGCCAGCAGCTCGGGACGGTCCACAGCTAACTATGGCTACACCTTC

D gene: TRBD1
V gene: TRBV6-5
J gene: TRBJ2-2
clone size: -
CDR3 protein: CATQGERTGELFF
CDR3 DNA: TGTGCCACCCAGGGGGAACGTACCGGGGAGCTGTTTTTT

D gene: TRBD1
V gene: TRBV5-4
J gene: TRBJ2-5
clone size: few
CDR3 protein: CASSFRQGAGETQYF
CDR3 DNA: TGTGCCAGCAGCTTTAGGCAGGGGGCTGGAGAGACCCAGTACTTC

D gene: TRBD1
V gene: TRBV20-1
J gene: TRBJ2-5
clone size: -
CDR3 protein: CSAPEDRTQETQYF
CDR3 DNA: TGCAGTGCCCCCGAGGACAGGACCCAAGAGACCCAGTACTTC

D gene: TRBD1
V gene: TRBV10-3
J gene: TRBJ1-5
clone size: few
CDR3 protein: CAISEKVDRDGQPQHF
CDR3 DNA: TGTGCCATCAGTGAGAAAGTGGACAGGGACGGTCAGCCCCAGCATTTT

D gene: TRBD1
V gene: TRBV7-2
J gene: TRBJ2-7
clone size: -
CDR3 protein: CASSSRRTGIKQYF
CDR3 DNA: TGTGCCAGCAGTTCTCGGAGGACAGGGATTAAGCAGTACTTC

D gene: TRBD1
V gene: TRBV10-3
J gene: TRBJ2-6
clone size: once
CDR3 protein: CASYPGQGFSGANVLTF
CDR3 DNA: TGTGCCAGCTACCCGGGACAGGGTTTCTCTGGGGCCAACGTCCTGACTTTC

D gene: -
V gene: TRBV20-1
J gene: TRBJ1-2
clone size: -
CDR3 protein: CSAPTGVNYGYTF
CDR3 DNA: TGCAGTGCCCCGACAGGAGTTAACTATGGCTACACCTTC

D gene: -
V gene: TRBV5-6
J gene: TRBJ1-4
clone size: -
CDR3 protein: CASSASGGEKLFF
CDR3 DNA: TGTGCCAGCAGCGCCAGCGGGGGGGAAAAACTGTTTTTT

D gene: TRBD1
V gene: TRBV28
J gene: TRBJ1-1
clone size: -
CDR3 protein: CASSFLQGDWGAFF
CDR3 DNA: TGTGCCAGCAGCTTTCTCCAGGGGGACTGGGGGGCTTTCTTT

D gene: TRBD1
V gene: TRBV5-1
J gene: TRBJ1-1
clone size: few
CDR3 protein: CASKGQRGPNTEAFF
CDR3 DNA: TGCGCCAGCAAGGGACAGAGAGGACCTAACACTGAAGCTTTCTTT